The rows below give T cell receptor beta chains drawn from one sample of a study of blood T cell repertoires in COVID-19. Repertoires were generated with immunoSEQ multiplex PCR, while TCRdb's copy carries only in-frame clones and drops some. The sample shows 100,000 to 150,000 clones, about 89% of them seen only once. The sequenced sample consisted of peripheral blood. These receptors came from a man aged 55-75 years with COVID-19, enrolled during active disease. The CDR3 runs from the conserved cysteine through the conserved F or W. The D gene is left open where the match is weak. Clone size appears in some rows only: once, few, many, or a class for an expanded clone.

d_gene	v_gene	abundance	j_gene	CDR3aa	CDR3nt
NA	TRBV12-3/TRBV12-4	few	TRBJ1-1	CASRNRANTEAFF	TGTGCCAGCAGAAACAGGGCGAACACTGAAGCTTTCTTT
NA	TRBV30	few	TRBJ1-6	CAWSIGSDNSPLHF	TGTGCCTGGAGTATTGGCAGCGATAATTCACCCCTCCACTTT
NA	TRBV4-1	NA	TRBJ2-5	CASSHYVGEETQYF	TGCGCCAGCAGCCACTATGTAGGGGAAGAGACCCAGTACTTC
NA	TRBV5-8	once	TRBJ1-1	CASSLAWEDTEAFF	TGTGCCAGCAGCTTGGCCTGGGAGGACACTGAAGCTTTCTTT
TRBD1	TRBV5-1	NA	TRBJ1-1	CASSLRTGNEDEAFF	TGCGCCAGCAGCCTACGGACAGGGAACGAGGATGAAGCTTTCTTT
NA	TRBV6-2/TRBV6-3	NA	TRBJ1-2	CASSKTDYGYTF	TGTGCCAGCAGCAAGACTGACTATGGCTACACCTTC
NA	TRBV7-9	NA	TRBJ1-5	CASSHPGENQPQHF	TGTGCCAGCAGCCACCCAGGGGAAAATCAGCCCCAGCATTTT
TRBD1	TRBV6-5	NA	TRBJ1-1	CATRRDREYTEAFF	TGTGCCACGAGGAGGGACAGGGAGTACACTGAAGCTTTCTTT
TRBD1	TRBV9	NA	TRBJ2-1	CASSVDSRQGAGEQFF	TGTGCCAGCAGCGTAGATTCGAGACAGGGGGCTGGTGAGCAGTTCTTC
TRBD1	TRBV19	NA	TRBJ1-5	CASSPVPSTGTHF	TGTGCCAGTAGCCCGGTTCCCTCGACAGGGACGCATTTT
NA	TRBV27	NA	TRBJ1-3	CASSLNVGVGNTIYF	TGTGCCAGCAGTCTAAACGTCGGGGTTGGAAACACCATATATTTT
NA	TRBV10-1	NA	TRBJ2-1	CASSESLRRGQFF	TGCGCCAGCAGTGAGTCTTTGAGGAGAGGGCAGTTCTTC
TRBD1	TRBV27	NA	TRBJ1-2	CASSVGQGGNYGYTF	TGTGCCAGCAGTGTGGGACAGGGGGGTAACTATGGCTACACCTTC
TRBD1	TRBV5-4	NA	TRBJ1-6	CASSLQGAGSSPLHF	TGTGCCAGCAGCTTACAGGGGGCTGGGAGTTCACCCCTCCACTTT
NA	TRBV5-1	NA	TRBJ2-7	CASSLGTASYEQYF	TGCGCCAGCAGCTTGGGGACAGCTTCCTACGAGCAGTACTTC
NA	TRBV3-1/TRBV3-2	NA	TRBJ2-1	CASSQSAAQQFF	TGTGCCAGCAGCCAATCGGCAGCGCAGCAGTTCTTC
NA	TRBV6-5	NA	TRBJ1-4	CASSYSGTNNEKLFF	TGTGCCAGCAGTTACTCCGGGACAAATAATGAAAAACTGTTTTTT
NA	TRBV7-8	NA	TRBJ1-4	CASSLGPGRATNEKLFF	TGTGCCAGCAGCTTAGGGCCAGGGAGGGCAACTAATGAAAAACTGTTTTTT
NA	TRBV9	few	TRBJ2-1	CASSVGLGNEQFF	TGTGCCAGCAGCGTAGGCCTCGGGAATGAGCAGTTCTTC
TRBD1	TRBV6-5	NA	TRBJ1-2	CASMIRDRGPWGYTF	TGTGCCAGCATGATACGGGACAGGGGGCCCTGGGGCTACACCTTC
NA	TRBV27	NA	TRBJ1-6	CASGKWVDLSSYNSPLHF	TGTGCCAGCGGCAAGTGGGTTGACTTAAGCTCCTATAATTCACCCCTCCACTTT
NA	TRBV4-1	NA	TRBJ1-2	CASSQGSIRYTF	TGCGCCAGCAGCCAAGGTTCTATACGTTACACCTTC
TRBD1	TRBV6-6	NA	TRBJ1-4	CALPGGEKLFF	TGTGCCCTCCCAGGGGGGGAAAAACTGTTTTTT
TRBD1	TRBV19	NA	TRBJ1-3	CASSLARQGTIYF	TGTGCCAGTAGTCTCGCTCGACAGGGCACCATATATTTT
TRBD1	TRBV6-6	NA	TRBJ1-1	CASSYDGQGVTEAFF	TGTGCCAGCAGTTATGACGGACAGGGGGTAACTGAAGCTTTCTTT
TRBD1	TRBV6-5	NA	TRBJ1-2	CASSYSGRGLNYGYTF	TGTGCCAGCAGTTACTCGGGCAGGGGGCTTAACTATGGCTACACCTTC
TRBD1	TRBV6-5	NA	TRBJ2-7	CASSYAGQGYEQYF	TGTGCCAGCAGTTACGCGGGACAGGGCTACGAGCAGTACTTC
TRBD1	TRBV19	NA	TRBJ1-5	CASSTPRQGNNQPQHF	TGTGCCAGTAGTACCCCGAGACAGGGTAACAATCAGCCCCAGCATTTT
NA	TRBV19	NA	TRBJ1-1	CASSPGTTNTEAFF	TGTGCCAGTAGCCCCGGGACAACGAACACTGAAGCTTTCTTT
TRBD1	TRBV19	NA	TRBJ1-6	CASSPDRGSPLHF	TGTGCCAGTAGTCCGGACAGGGGGTCACCCCTCCACTTT
TRBD1	TRBV11-1	NA	TRBJ2-7	CASSFAGTAYEQYF	TGTGCCAGCAGCTTTGCCGGGACAGCCTACGAGCAGTACTTC
NA	TRBV7-2	NA	TRBJ1-2	CASSLGSGLRYTF	TGTGCCAGCAGCTTGGGGTCAGGGCTGCGCTACACCTTC
TRBD1	TRBV5-4	NA	TRBJ1-6	CASSSGQGLSPLHF	TGTGCCAGCAGCTCGGGACAGGGGTTGTCACCCCTCCACTTT
NA	TRBV5-1	NA	TRBJ1-3	CASSEEQGSGNTIYF	TGCGCCAGCAGCGAGGAACAGGGCTCTGGAAACACCATATATTTT
NA	TRBV10-3	NA	TRBJ2-3	CAINNYALATKADTQYF	TGTGCCATCAACAACTACGCCCTAGCGACGAAAGCAGATACGCAGTATTTT
NA	TRBV11-2	NA	TRBJ1-6	CASSWDPGERSPLHF	TGTGCCAGCAGCTGGGACCCAGGGGAAAGGTCACCCCTCCACTTT
NA	TRBV11-1	NA	TRBJ2-1	CASSPSPTSSDEQFF	TGTGCCAGCAGCCCTAGTCCGACTAGTAGCGATGAGCAGTTCTTC
TRBD2	TRBV7-9	once	TRBJ2-3	CASSPRLAGVGADTQYF	TGTGCCAGCAGCCCCCGACTAGCGGGGGTGGGAGCAGATACGCAGTATTTT
TRBD1	TRBV10-1	many	TRBJ2-2	CASSDSGQGFTNTGELFF	TGCGCCAGCAGTGACTCGGGACAGGGGTTTACGAACACCGGGGAGCTGTTTTTT
TRBD1	TRBV5-1	NA	TRBJ2-2	CASSTDREFGELFF	TGCGCCAGCAGCACCGACAGGGAATTCGGGGAGCTGTTTTTT
NA	TRBV19	few	TRBJ1-2	CASSMQQGFDYGYTF	TGTGCCAGTAGTATGCAACAGGGATTCGACTATGGCTACACCTTC
NA	TRBV7-3	NA	TRBJ1-1	CASSYSTGSTEAFF	TGTGCCAGCAGCTATTCGACGGGGTCCACTGAAGCTTTCTTT
NA	TRBV5-5	NA	TRBJ1-5	CASSPILNNQPQHF	TGTGCCAGCAGCCCAATACTAAACAATCAGCCCCAGCATTTT
NA	TRBV11-2	once	TRBJ1-1	CASSSGPEHTEAFF	TGTGCCAGCAGTAGCGGGCCAGAGCACACTGAAGCTTTCTTT
TRBD1	TRBV19	NA	TRBJ1-3	CASSTTGGSGNTIYF	TGTGCCAGTAGCACGACAGGGGGCTCCGGAAACACCATATATTTT